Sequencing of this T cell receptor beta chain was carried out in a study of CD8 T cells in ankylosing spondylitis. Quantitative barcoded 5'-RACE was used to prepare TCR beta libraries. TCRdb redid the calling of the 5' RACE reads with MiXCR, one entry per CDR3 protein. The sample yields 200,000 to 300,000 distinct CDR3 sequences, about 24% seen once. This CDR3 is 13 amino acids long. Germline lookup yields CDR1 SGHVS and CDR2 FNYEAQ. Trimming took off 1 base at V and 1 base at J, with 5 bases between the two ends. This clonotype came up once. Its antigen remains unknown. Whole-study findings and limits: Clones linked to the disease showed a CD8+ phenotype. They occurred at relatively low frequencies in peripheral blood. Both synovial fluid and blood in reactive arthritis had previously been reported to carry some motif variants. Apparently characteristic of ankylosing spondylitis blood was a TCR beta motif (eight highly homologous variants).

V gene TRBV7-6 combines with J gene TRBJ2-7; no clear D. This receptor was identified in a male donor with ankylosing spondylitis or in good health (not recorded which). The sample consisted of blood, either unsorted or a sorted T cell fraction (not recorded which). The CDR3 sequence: CASSLVVSYEQYF. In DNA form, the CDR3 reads TGTGCCAGCAGCTTAGTTGTTTCCTACGAGCAGTACTTC.